Given below is one T cell receptor (beta chain) in context. A much larger clonotype is one base distant, so this may be a read error. V shed 4 bases and J 8 bases; nucleotides not matched to a gene: 9. The CDR3 runs to 15 residues. Per germline, CDR1 KGHSH and CDR2 LQKENI. This record belongs to a study of read filtering for tumor transcriptome and immune sequencing. The library was built from about 400 ng RNA with molecular barcoded adaptors for alpha/delta and beta/gamma chains. Using its own MiXCR run on the reads, TCRdb lists one record per CDR3 protein. This repertoire shows 40,000 to 50,000 distinct CDR3 sequences, 10% to 15% found once; its top ten account for around 28%. Bone marrow was sampled from every patient at the time of active disease.

This receptor was identified in a donor aged 40 or over with multiple myeloma. The specimen sequenced was a population of CD138-negative cells sorted from bone marrow. The chain has TRBV18 and TRBJ2-1; 9 bases match TRBD2. CDR3 loop: CASSQVPGLADEQFF. The CDR3 region has the DNA TGTGCCAGCTCACAGGTCCCGGGACTAGCAGATGAGCAGTTCTTC.